Below, 24 T cell receptor beta chains from the same sample are listed, as sequenced in a study of cytomegalovirus exposure and HLA in healthy donors. In the PCR, 60 Vbeta and 13 Jbeta primers were used. TCRdb keeps only in-frame clones here, not all; method: immunoSEQ multiplex PCR. The sample holds 100,000 to 150,000 clones, 70% to 90% seen once. The sample consisted of PBMCs. All receptors come from a man younger than 35 in good health and CMV-seropositive.

The chain links TRBV7-6 to TRBJ2-7; a possible D gene is TRBD1 (5 bases). Germline V gene lookup returns CDR1 SGHVS and CDR2 FNYEAQ. The CDR3 spans 14 residues. The germline V and J ends were trimmed by 1 base and 3 bases, with 10 bases remaining between them. CDR3 protein: CASSLDRGFYEQYF. The CDR3 DNA is TGTGCCAGCAGCTTAGATAGGGGATTCTACGAGCAGTACTTC.

The V call is TRBV13, the J call TRBJ2-5, with TRBD1 matching over 9 bases. Germline loops: CDR1 PRHDT, CDR2 FYEKMQ (reference sequence). The CDR3 spans 14 residues. V was clipped by 4 bases and J by 2 bases; unmatched bases: 2. Written as DNA, the CDR3 is TGTGCCAGCAGCTCCGGGACAGGGCAAGAGACCCAGTACTTC. As protein: CASSSGTGQETQYF.

This clone occurred once. The chain couples TRBV18 to TRBJ1-6; the match to TRBD1 covers 8 bases. Germline V gene sequence: CDR1 KGHSH, CDR2 LQKENI. There are 16 residues in the CDR3. V shed 3 bases and J 6 bases; nucleotides not matched to a gene: 7. CDR3 DNA sequence: TGTGCCAGCTCACCCTCAGGGGGCGGCGGTAATTCACCCCTCCACTTT. Protein: CASSPSGGGGNSPLHF.

The CDR3 nucleotides read TGTGCCAGCAGCCCCCCCGCGACTAGCGCCCAAGATACGCAGTATTTT. Protein: CASSPPATSAQDTQYF. V usage is TRBV14 and J usage is TRBJ2-3; TRBD2 matches at 8 bases. The CDR3 runs to 16 residues. V was pared by 4 bases and J by 5 bases, with 11 bases of the junction left unmatched. Germline values: CDR1 SGHDN, CDR2 FVKESK.

This clone showed up just once. The J gene is TRBJ2-1, the V gene TRBV6-4, with 14 bases aligning to TRBD2. Germline V gene sequence: CDR1 MRHNA, CDR2 SNTAGT. With 6 bases clipped from V and 12 bases from J, the junction kept 7 bases outside the gene matches. This CDR3 spans 14 amino acids. The CDR3 region is CASSATSGGARQFF. CDR3 nucleotides: TGTGCCAGCAGCGCGACTAGCGGGGGGGCGCGGCAGTTCTTC.

The CDR3, as DNA: TGTGCCAGCGTCGCTTCGGGGGGGGCCTACACCTTC. Its translation is CASVASGGAYTF. V is TRBV27 and J is TRBJ1-2; tentatively, D is TRBD1 (6 bases). In germline, CDR1 is MNHEY, CDR2 SMNVEV (reference sequence). The CDR3 sequence is 12 residues long. Trimming left V 8 bases short and J 10 bases short, with 17 bases between.

V gene TRBV11-1 combines with J gene TRBJ2-7, with 11 nucleotides matching TRBD1. Unmatched junction bases numbered 4, after V lost 4 bases and J lost 5 bases. Germline CDR1 reads SGHAT; CDR2 reads FQDESV (reference sequence). The CDR3 totals 14 residues. In DNA, the CDR3 is TGTGCCAGCAGCTCTGGACAGGGGGCCGACGAGCAGTACTTC. This encodes CASSSGQGADEQYF.

The chain joins TRBV4-1 to TRBJ2-5; TRBD2 matches 7 bases. Trimming cost V 4 bases and J 5 bases; bases outside gene matches: 4. CDR3 length: 13 amino acids. Germline CDR1 MGHRA, CDR2 YSYEKL. The DNA for the CDR3 is TGCGCCAGCAGCCCACGGGGGGAGGAGACCCAGTACTTC. It is translated as CASSPRGEETQYF.

The V and J genes are TRBV6-5 and TRBJ1-1, with a tentative D call TRBD1 (6 bases). Germline values: CDR1 MNHEY, CDR2 SVGAGI. V dropped 4 bases and J dropped 6 bases, with 15 bases sitting between them. The CDR3 runs 14 residues. CDR3 DNA sequence: TGTGCCAGCAGTTCGAACAGGGATATCGCTGAAGCTTTCTTT. Amino acid sequence: CASSSNRDIAEAFF.

This chain links TRBV28 with TRBJ2-7; 7 nucleotides line up with TRBD2. This CDR3 region has 14 residues. Trimming cost V 5 bases and J 1 base; bases outside gene matches: 5. Germline V gene lookup returns CDR1 MDHEN and CDR2 SYDVKM. The CDR3 protein is CASSPNGGSYEQYF. The DNA of the CDR3 is TGTGCCAGCAGTCCGAACGGGGGGTCCTACGAGCAGTACTTC.

The rearrangement joins TRBV21-1 to TRBJ1-2; whether TRBD1, the table's D call, matches the DNA was not checked. TRBV21-1 counts as a pseudogene. CDR3 length equals 14 residues. CDR3 amino acids: CARRNPGQGIGYTF. CDR3 sequence (DNA): TGTGCCAGGAGAAATCCGGGACAGGGAATCGGCTACACCTTC.

The chain links TRBV11-2 to TRBJ2-3; D may be TRBD2 (5 bases). The CDR3 runs 15 residues. V was cut by 0 bases and J by 4 bases, with 11 bases left in between. Germline CDR1 is SGHAT and CDR2 is FQNNGV. The CDR3 DNA is TGTGCCAGCAGCTTAGATCGAAGACTACCAGATACGCAGTATTTT. This translates into CASSLDRRLPDTQYF.

V and J are TRBV4-1 and TRBJ1-6; weak D call: TRBD1 (5 bases). Trimming cost V 4 bases and J 7 bases, with 17 bases left between them. The CDR3 covers 16 residues. Germline CDR1 and CDR2: MGHRA and YSYEKL. CDR3 coding DNA: TGCGCCAGCAGCCTGTACCAGGGAATAGGGAATTCACCCCTCCACTTT. Translation: CASSLYQGIGNSPLHF.

This clone was picked up a small number of times. In DNA form, the CDR3 reads TGTGCCAGCAGCTTACAACAGGGGGTATATGGCTACACCTTC. Its protein product is CASSLQQGVYGYTF. The V call is TRBV7-8, the J call TRBJ1-2, with 8 bases lining up with TRBD1. Germline V gene sequence: CDR1 SGHVS, CDR2 FQNEAQ. V lost 2 bases, J lost 5 bases, and 4 bases stayed unmatched. The CDR3 sequence is 14 residues long.

The V call is TRBV25-1, the J call TRBJ1-6; D is unclear. V dropped 0 bases and J dropped 0 bases, with 12 bases sitting between them. The germline V gene has CDR1 MGHDK and CDR2 SYGVNS. CDR3 size: 18 residues. The CDR3 bases are TGTGCCAGCAGTGAATACGCGCACCTGAGCTCCTATAATTCACCCCTCCACTTT. Residues: CASSEYAHLSSYNSPLHF. Combining the CDR3 with reference TRBV25-1 and TRBJ1-6 gives the whole variable domain EADIYQTPRYLVIGTGKKITLECSQTMGHDKMYWYQQDPGMELHLIHYSYGVNSTEKGDLSSESTVSRIRTEHFPLTLESARPSHTSQYLCASSEYAHLSSYNSPLHFGNGTRLTVT.

This clone was observed a single time. The rearrangement joins TRBV7-8 to TRBJ2-7, with D unresolved. With 3 bases removed from V and 5 bases from J, the gap between germline ends came to 8 bases. CDR3 size: 12 residues. Germline V lookup: CDR1 SGHVS, CDR2 FQNEAQ. CDR3 region: CASSLAVNEQYF. DNA for the CDR3: TGTGCCAGCAGCTTGGCCGTGAACGAGCAGTACTTC.

This clone was seen a few times. The V call is TRBV6-5, the J call TRBJ2-1; D is unresolved. The CDR3 is made up of 15 amino acids. Germline values: CDR1 MNHEY, CDR2 SVGAGI. V was trimmed by 2 bases and J by 1 base, leaving 9 bases between them. CDR3 DNA sequence: TGTGCCAGCAGTTACGGAGTGTCATCCTACAATGAGCAGTTCTTC. This sequence encodes CASSYGVSSYNEQFF.

This sequence joins TRBV4-1 and TRBJ2-1; tentative D call: TRBD2 (5 bases). CDR1 and CDR2 (germline): MGHRA, YSYEKL. The CDR3 sequence is 14 residues long. Trimming removed 4 bases at V and 6 bases at J, with 13 bases between. The CDR3 reads CASSPPVDFNEQFF. For the CDR3, the DNA is TGCGCCAGCAGCCCCCCTGTGGACTTCAATGAGCAGTTCTTC.

This clone was detected a few times. J is TRBJ2-7 and V is TRBV30; possible D gene TRBD2, 5 bases. Germline V gives CDR1 GTSNPN, CDR2 SVGIG (reference sequence). V was trimmed by 5 bases and J by 6 bases, leaving 14 bases between them. This CDR3 has 12 residues. The CDR3 is CAWEGPLREQYF. The CDR3 region has the DNA TGTGCCTGGGAGGGCCCTCTACGCGAGCAGTACTTC.

The chain combines TRBV11-2 with TRBJ2-1; possibly TRBD2 for D (6 bases). This CDR3 is built from 15 residues. The ends were cut back, 7 bases at V and 8 bases at J, with 21 bases in the middle. Per the germline V gene, CDR1 is SGHAT and CDR2 is FQNNGV. The CDR3 protein is CASTDAGTHLYEQFF. CDR3 coding DNA: TGTGCCAGCACCGATGCTGGGACTCACCTTTATGAGCAGTTCTTC.

This clone has just one count. The chain recombines TRBV5-4 with TRBJ1-2; D perhaps matches TRBD1 (6 bases). The germline V gene has CDR1 SGHNT and CDR2 YYREEE (reference sequence). V shed 3 bases and J shed 3 bases, with 12 bases lying between them. CDR3 length: 14 residues. The DNA of the CDR3 is TGTGCCAGCAGCTATTGGACAGCCTACTATGGCTACACCTTC. It specifies CASSYWTAYYGYTF.

This sequence joins TRBV6-5 and TRBJ1-1; D is undetermined. V was clipped by 7 bases and J by 1 base, with 10 bases between them. CDR3 size: 13 residues. CDR1 MNHEY and CDR2 SVGAGI come from the germline V gene. CDR3 residues: CASIKRGNTEAFF. The CDR3 DNA is TGTGCCAGCATCAAGCGTGGGAACACTGAAGCTTTCTTT.

The genes are TRBV5-1 and TRBJ2-1; possibly TRBD2 for D (5 bases). CDR1 and CDR2 from the germline V gene are SGHRS and YFSETQ. The V end lost 2 bases, the J end lost 6 bases, and 6 bases lay between the germline ends. CDR3 length equals 12 residues. In DNA, the CDR3 is TGCGCCAGCAGCTTCGAGGGCAATGAGCAGTTCTTC. Its translation is CASSFEGNEQFF.

This rearrangement joins TRBV28 to TRBJ1-2, with D perhaps TRBD1 (6 bases). CDR3 length: 15 amino acids. The V gene lost 4 bases and the J gene lost 1 base, with 13 bases spanning the gap. Germline values: CDR1 MDHEN, CDR2 SYDVKM. The CDR3 region is CASSSTGNYNYGYTF. Written as DNA, the CDR3 is TGTGCCAGCAGTTCCACAGGGAACTATAACTATGGCTACACCTTC.